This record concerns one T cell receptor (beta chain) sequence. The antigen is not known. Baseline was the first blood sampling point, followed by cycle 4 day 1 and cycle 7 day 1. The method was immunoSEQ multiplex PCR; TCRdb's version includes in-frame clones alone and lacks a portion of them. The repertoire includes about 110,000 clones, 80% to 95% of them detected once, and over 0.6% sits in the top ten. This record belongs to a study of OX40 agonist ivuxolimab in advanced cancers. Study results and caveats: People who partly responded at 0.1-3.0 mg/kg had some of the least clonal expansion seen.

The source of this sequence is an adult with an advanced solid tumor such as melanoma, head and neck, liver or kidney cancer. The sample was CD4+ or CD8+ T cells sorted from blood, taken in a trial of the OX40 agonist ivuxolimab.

The DNA for the CDR3 is TGTGCCAGCAGTGAGCCTAACACAAGGGGGGAGCTGTTTTTT. Its translation: CASSEPNTRGELFF. The chain is built from TRBV6-5 and TRBJ2-2; D is uncertain. The length of the CDR3 is 14 residues. With 5 bases removed from V and 8 bases from J, the gap between germline ends came to 15 bases. The germline V gene has CDR1 MNHEY and CDR2 SVGAGI.